This T cell receptor beta chain is from a study of T cells in Graves' hyperthyroidism and ophthalmopathy. Study-wide findings and caveats: From stable hyperthyroidism, ophthalmopathy was set apart by a 13 V-J model. Peripheral blood also featured most of the thyroid clonotypes expanded above 0.001.

Amplification of TCR beta CDR3 regions used RNA as the template. The TCR CDR3 first-round RT-PCR relied on the HTBI primer set. TCRdb itself ran the multiplex PCR reads through MiXCR, one entry per CDR3 protein. Altogether under 400,000 distinct CDR3 sequences are present, approximately 18% being singletons, with the ten largest covering 49%. Newly diagnosed hyperthyroidism, duration under 2 months, in patients aged 18 to 65. This clonotype was counted only a few times. Its specificity is not known. V trimming: 10 bases; J trimming: 0 bases; junction bases outside the gene matches: 5. The CDR3 runs 13 residues.

The genes are TRBV12-3 or TRBV12-4 and TRBJ1-1, with TRBD1 identical over 7 bases. The sequenced sample consisted of blood. This receptor was identified in a woman between 45 and 65 years old with Graves' hyperthyroidism. In DNA, the CDR3 is TGTGCCACCCGGGGACAGATGAACACTGAAGCTTTCTTT. It specifies CATRGQMNTEAFF.